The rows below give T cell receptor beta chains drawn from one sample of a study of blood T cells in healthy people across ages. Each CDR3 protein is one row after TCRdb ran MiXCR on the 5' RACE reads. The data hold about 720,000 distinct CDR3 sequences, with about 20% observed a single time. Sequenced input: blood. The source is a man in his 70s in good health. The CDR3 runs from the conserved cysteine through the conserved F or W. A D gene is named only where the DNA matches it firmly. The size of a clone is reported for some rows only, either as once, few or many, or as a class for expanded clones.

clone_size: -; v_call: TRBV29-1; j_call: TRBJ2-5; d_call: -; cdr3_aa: CSANLGGSETQYF; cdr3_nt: TGCAGCGCCAATTTGGGAGGATCCGAGACCCAGTACTTC
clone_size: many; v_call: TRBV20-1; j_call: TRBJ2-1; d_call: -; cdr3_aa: CSARVRGAYNEQFF; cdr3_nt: TGCAGTGCTAGGGTCCGGGGGGCATACAATGAGCAGTTCTTC
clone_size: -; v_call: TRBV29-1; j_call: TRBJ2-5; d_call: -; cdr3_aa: CSVERDRSETQYF; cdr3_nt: TGCAGCGTTGAGAGGGATAGGTCGGAGACCCAGTACTTC
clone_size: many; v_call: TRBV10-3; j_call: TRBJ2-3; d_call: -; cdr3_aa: CAISRTTDTQYF; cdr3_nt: TGTGCCATCAGCAGGACAACCGATACGCAGTATTTT
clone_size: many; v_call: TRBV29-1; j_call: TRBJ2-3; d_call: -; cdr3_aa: CSVEENGDTQYF; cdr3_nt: TGCAGCGTTGAAGAAAACGGAGATACGCAGTATTTT
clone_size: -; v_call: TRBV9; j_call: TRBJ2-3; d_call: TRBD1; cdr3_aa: CASSTLTGVETDTQYF; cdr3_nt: TGTGCCAGCAGCACCCTGACAGGGGTCGAAACAGATACGCAGTATTTT
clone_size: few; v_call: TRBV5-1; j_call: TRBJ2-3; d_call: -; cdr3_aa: CASSLDRGTIGDTQYF; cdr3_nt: TGCGCCAGCAGCTTGGACCGAGGGACAATTGGAGATACGCAGTATTTT
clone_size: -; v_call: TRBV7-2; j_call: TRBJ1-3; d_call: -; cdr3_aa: CASSSVSGISGNTIYF; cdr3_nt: TGTGCCAGCAGCTCGGTCTCAGGCATCTCTGGAAACACCATATATTTT
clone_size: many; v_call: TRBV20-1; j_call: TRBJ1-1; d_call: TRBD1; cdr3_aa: CSARGQGALEAFF; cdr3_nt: TGCAGTGCTAGAGGACAGGGGGCTCTGGAAGCTTTCTTT
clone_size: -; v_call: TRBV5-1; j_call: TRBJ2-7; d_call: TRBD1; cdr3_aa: CASSLETGWIDEQYF; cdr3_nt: TGCGCCAGCAGCTTGGAGACAGGGTGGATAGACGAGCAGTACTTC
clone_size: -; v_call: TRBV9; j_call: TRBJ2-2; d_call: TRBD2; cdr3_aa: CASSATGLNTGELFF; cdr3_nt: TGTGCCAGCAGTGCTACGGGACTAAACACCGGGGAGCTGTTTTTT
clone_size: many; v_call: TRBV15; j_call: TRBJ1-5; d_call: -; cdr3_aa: CATSRDQGQNQPQHF; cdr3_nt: TGTGCCACCAGCAGAGACCAGGGCCAAAATCAGCCCCAGCATTTT
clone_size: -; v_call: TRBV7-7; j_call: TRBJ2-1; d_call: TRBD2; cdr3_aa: CASSAYRGGNEQFF; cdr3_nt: TGTGCCAGCAGCGCTTATCGGGGGGGCAATGAGCAGTTCTTC
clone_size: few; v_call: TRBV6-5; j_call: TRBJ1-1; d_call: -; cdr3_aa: CASSYSGLRGTEAFF; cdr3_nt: TGTGCCAGCAGTTACTCGGGGCTTCGGGGCACTGAAGCTTTCTTT
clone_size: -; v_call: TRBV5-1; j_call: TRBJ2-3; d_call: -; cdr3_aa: CASSVEGTPSTDTQYF; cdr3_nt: TGCGCCAGCAGCGTAGAGGGGACCCCTAGCACAGATACGCAGTATTTT
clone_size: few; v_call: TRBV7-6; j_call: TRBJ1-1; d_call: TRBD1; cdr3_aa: CASSSGQGKSEAFF; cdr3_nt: TGTGCCAGCAGCTCGGGACAGGGCAAATCTGAAGCTTTCTTT
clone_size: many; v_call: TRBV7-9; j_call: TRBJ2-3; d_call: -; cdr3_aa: CASSPPLGGGDTQYF; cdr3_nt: TGTGCCAGCAGCCCCCCCCTTGGGGGCGGGGATACGCAGTATTTT
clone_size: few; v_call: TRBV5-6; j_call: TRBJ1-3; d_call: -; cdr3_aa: CASSFEGRPGNTIYF; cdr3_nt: TGTGCCAGCAGCTTTGAGGGGCGACCTGGAAACACCATATATTTT
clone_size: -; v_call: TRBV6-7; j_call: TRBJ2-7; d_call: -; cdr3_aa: CASSYSMFAEQYF; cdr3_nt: TGTGCCAGCAGTTACTCGATGTTCGCCGAGCAGTACTTC
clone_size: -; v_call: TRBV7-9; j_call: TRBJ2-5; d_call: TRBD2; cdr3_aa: CASSLILAGKETQYF; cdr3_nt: TGTGCCAGCAGCTTAATCCTAGCGGGAAAAGAGACCCAGTACTTC
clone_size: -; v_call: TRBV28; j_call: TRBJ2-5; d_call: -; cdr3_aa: CASSPTSASDKETQYF; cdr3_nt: TGTGCCAGCAGTCCCACCTCAGCTAGCGACAAAGAGACCCAGTACTTC
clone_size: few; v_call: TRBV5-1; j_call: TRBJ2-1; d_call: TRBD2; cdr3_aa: CASSPLSAGVDNEQFF; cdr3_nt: TGCGCCAGCAGCCCACTCTCAGCGGGAGTGGACAATGAGCAGTTCTTC
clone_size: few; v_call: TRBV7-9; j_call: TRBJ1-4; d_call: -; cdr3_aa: CASSSIFGGGENEKLFF; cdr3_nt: TGTGCCAGCAGCTCAATATTTGGCGGGGGCGAGAATGAAAAACTGTTTTTT
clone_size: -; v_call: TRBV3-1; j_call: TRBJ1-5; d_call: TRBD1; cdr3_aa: CASSQMDRLGQPQHF; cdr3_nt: TGTGCCAGCAGCCAAATGGACAGGCTGGGACAGCCCCAGCATTTT
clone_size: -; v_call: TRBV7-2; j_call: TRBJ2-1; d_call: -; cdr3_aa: CASSPSGGTGDNEQFF; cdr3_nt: TGTGCCAGCAGCCCAAGCGGGGGGACAGGGGACAATGAGCAGTTCTTC
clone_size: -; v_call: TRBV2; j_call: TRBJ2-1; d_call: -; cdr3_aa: CASSDGDFDNEQFF; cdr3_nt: TGTGCCAGCAGTGACGGGGACTTTGACAATGAGCAGTTCTTC
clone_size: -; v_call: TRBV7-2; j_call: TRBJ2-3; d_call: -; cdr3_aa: CAGSLAGRDTQYF; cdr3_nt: TGTGCCGGCAGCCTGGCTGGGAGGGATACGCAGTATTTT
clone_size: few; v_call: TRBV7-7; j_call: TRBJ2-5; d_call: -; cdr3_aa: CASSYIFAPGQETQYF; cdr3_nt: TGTGCCAGCAGCTATATATTCGCTCCGGGCCAAGAGACCCAGTACTTC
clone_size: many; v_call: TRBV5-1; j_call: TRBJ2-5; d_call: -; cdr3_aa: CASSLGPSQETQYF; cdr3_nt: TGTGCCAGCAGTTTAGGACCAAGCCAAGAGACCCAGTACTTC
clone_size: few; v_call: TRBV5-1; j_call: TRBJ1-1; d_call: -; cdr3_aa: CASSSGTPSEAFF; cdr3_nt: TGCGCCAGCAGCTCCGGGACACCCTCAGAGGCTTTCTTT
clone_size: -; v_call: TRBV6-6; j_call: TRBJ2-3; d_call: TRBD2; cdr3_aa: CASSYSGTNTDTQYF; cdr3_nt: TGTGCCAGCAGTTACTCCGGGACTAACACAGATACGCAGTATTTT
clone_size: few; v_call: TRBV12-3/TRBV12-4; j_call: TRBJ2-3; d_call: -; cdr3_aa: CASNQRAQYF; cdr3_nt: TGTGCCAGCAATCAAAGGGCGCAGTATTTT
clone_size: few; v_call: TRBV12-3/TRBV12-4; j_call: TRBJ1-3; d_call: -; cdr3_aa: CASSSSPSSGNTIYF; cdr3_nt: TGTGCCAGCAGTTCTTCACCATCCTCTGGAAACACCATATATTTT
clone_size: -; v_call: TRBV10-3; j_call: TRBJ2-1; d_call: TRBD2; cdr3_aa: CAIMGLTGGGDYNEQFF; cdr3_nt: TGTGCCATCATGGGACTAACGGGAGGAGGGGATTACAATGAGCAGTTCTTC
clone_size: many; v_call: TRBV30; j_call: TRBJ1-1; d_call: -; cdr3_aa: CAWGGSGRQAFF; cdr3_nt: TGTGCCTGGGGGGGATCGGGCAGGCAAGCTTTCTTT
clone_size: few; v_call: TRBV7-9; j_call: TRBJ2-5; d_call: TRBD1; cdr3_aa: CASSRGQEFETQYF; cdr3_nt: TGTGCCAGCAGCAGGGGACAGGAGTTTGAGACCCAGTACTTC